The next 24 T cell receptor beta chains were all read from a single sample in a study of T cells after yellow fever vaccination. TCRdb fed the 5' RACE reads into MiXCR, producing one record per CDR3 protein. This table has 75,000 to 100,000 distinct CDR3 sequences, 8.9% appearing once. The material was CD8+ T cells not binding an NS4B(214-222) dextramer, sorted from PBMCs, obtained roughly 15 days after the first yellow fever vaccination. These receptors came from a man between 18 and 35 years old who received the YFV17D yellow fever vaccine.

This chain joins TRBV6-2 or TRBV6-3 and TRBJ2-3; TRBD2 agrees at 7 bases. The germline V gene encodes CDR1 MNHEY and CDR2 SVGEGT. This CDR3 is built from 15 residues. Trimming took 0 bases from V and 6 from J; bases not matched to a gene: 6. This CDR3 is CASSYSERLADTQYF. The CDR3 DNA is TGTGCCAGCAGTTACTCCGAGAGACTAGCTGATACGCAGTATTTT.

Remarks on this clonotype: The CDR3 carries no conserved terminal phenylalanine or tryptophan, so it likely arises from a read error. This chain connects TRBV20-1 to TRBJ1-2, with 8 bases matching TRBD1. The CDR3 is 14 amino acids. The germline V gene has CDR1 DFQATT and CDR2 SNEGSKA (reference sequence). After removal of 3 bases from V and 8 bases from J, the junction contained 11 bases not matched to a gene. The CDR3, as DNA: TGCAGTGCTAGGCCGACAGGGGCTCTATGGGGCTACACCTAC. Its translation is CSARPTGALWGYTY.

In this sample, this clonotype turned up a few times. CDR3 bases: TGTGCCAGCAGCCCCAGACTAGCGGGGGATCATACGCAGTATTTT. Translation gives CASSPRLAGDHTQYF. The rearrangement joins TRBV11-2 to TRBJ2-3; TRBD2 aligns across 12 bases. The CDR3 covers 15 residues. V lost 5 bases to trimming and J lost 7 bases; unmatched junction nucleotides: 7. Germline assignment: CDR1 SGHAT and CDR2 FQNNGV.

Only a few counts were recorded for this clonotype. V and J are TRBV20-1 and TRBJ2-3, with D perhaps TRBD2 (6 bases). The CDR3 extends over 16 amino acids. Deletions cut 0 bases from V and 1 base from J, with 14 bases between. Germline loops: CDR1 DFQATT, CDR2 SNEGSKA (reference sequence). CDR3 bases: TGCAGTGCTAGAGATATCCCGGGAGCGGGCACAGATACGCAGTATTTT. It specifies CSARDIPGAGTDTQYF.

This clonotype was found many times. This rearrangement joins TRBV20-1 to TRBJ2-7; the match to TRBD1 covers 7 bases. CDR3 size: 15 residues. Germline V lookup: CDR1 DFQATT, CDR2 SNEGSKA (reference sequence). V shed 1 base and J 1 base; nucleotides not matched to a gene: 7. The CDR3 reads CSARAGTVPSYEQYV. The CDR3 coding sequence is TGCAGTGCTAGAGCGGGGACAGTGCCATCCTACGAGCAGTACGTC.

The table lists this clonotype with a few counts. This sequence joins TRBV27 and TRBJ2-7; either TRBD1 or TRBD2 may fit D (5 bases each). The CDR3 is 15 residues long. Germline CDR1 and CDR2: MNHEY and SMNVEV (reference sequence). V dropped 3 bases and J dropped 2 bases, with 14 bases sitting between them. CDR3 sequence (DNA): TGTGCCAGCAGTTTTTATCTGGGACGGGCCTACGAGCAGTACTTC. Protein: CASSFYLGRAYEQYF.

This clonotype has a count of ten or more. The chain uses TRBV28 and TRBJ2-2; D unclear. The CDR3 covers 17 residues. The germline V gene has CDR1 MDHEN and CDR2 SYDVKM. V was cut by 7 bases and J by 0 bases, with 18 bases left in between. CDR3 loop: CASISLRIGSNTGELFF. CDR3 DNA sequence: TGTGCCAGCATCAGCCTTAGAATAGGGTCGAACACCGGGGAGCTGTTTTTT.

By sample fraction, this clonotype is medium-sized. This sequence joins TRBV12-3 or TRBV12-4 and TRBJ2-1; 9 bases are shared with TRBD2. The V gene end was trimmed by 3 bases and the J gene end by 4 bases; junction bases not matched to a gene: 7. The CDR3 runs to 16 residues. DNA of the CDR3: TGTGCCAGCAGTTTCCTCGCGGGGGGGCCTTACAATGAGCAGTTCTTC. This encodes CASSFLAGGPYNEQFF.

This clonotype has more than one count but fewer than ten. The rearrangement links TRBV12-3 or TRBV12-4 to TRBJ1-3; 7 nucleotides match TRBD1. Losses at the gene ends were 3 bases for V and 6 bases for J; bases not matched to a gene: 2. The CDR3 spans 13 residues. CDR3 sequence reads: CASSFTGENTIYF. The CDR3 DNA is TGTGCCAGCAGTTTTACAGGGGAAAACACCATATATTTT.

This clonotype showed up just a few times. A read error may account for a junction end that differs from germline. The CDR3 spells CASSSTIYGGELFF. The DNA of the CDR3 is TGTGCCAGCAGTTCGACTATCTACGGCGGGGAGCTGTTTTTC. The rearrangement joins TRBV12-3 or TRBV12-4 to TRBJ2-2, with a tentative D call TRBD2 (6 bases). The CDR3 has 14 amino acids.

This clonotype was seen a handful of times. This chain uses TRBV6-1 with TRBJ2-7; either TRBD1 or TRBD2 may supply D (5 bases each). V lost 7 bases to trimming and J lost 3 bases, with 19 bases between them. Germline V gives CDR1 MNHNS, CDR2 SASEGT. This CDR3 is 15 amino acids long. The CDR3 loop is CASMIVAGTNYEQYF. CDR3 sequence (DNA): TGTGCCAGCATGATTGTGGCAGGGACCAACTACGAGCAGTACTTC.

This clonotype appeared a few times. The chain joins TRBV6-1 to TRBJ2-7; no clear D gene. This CDR3 contains 14 residues. V was shortened by 5 bases and J by 5 bases, with 16 bases between the two germline ends. Germline-derived CDR1 and CDR2 are MNHNS and SASEGT. CDR3 amino acids: CASSRGRRSDEQYF. The CDR3 bases are TGTGCCAGCAGTCGAGGACGGAGATCCGACGAGCAGTACTTC.

This clonotype was seen a handful of times. The genes are TRBV7-2 and TRBJ1-1; maybe TRBD1 (6 bases). This CDR3 region has 17 residues. V lost 0 bases and J lost 4, with 18 bases in between. Per germline, CDR1 SGHTA and CDR2 FQGNSA. Here the CDR3 reads CASSLALGAGDGTEAFF. The DNA for the CDR3 is TGTGCCAGCAGCTTAGCGCTTGGGGCAGGGGATGGCACTGAAGCTTTCTTT.

This clonotype showed up just a few times. V usage is TRBV5-1 and J usage is TRBJ1-1, with TRBD1 as a possible D gene (6 bases). This CDR3 region has 16 residues. The V end lost 4 bases, the J end lost 1 base, and 17 bases lay between the germline ends. Germline V gene lookup returns CDR1 SGHRS and CDR2 YFSETQ. Here the CDR3 reads CASSLGWTDENTEAFF. DNA for the CDR3: TGCGCCAGCAGCCTGGGCTGGACAGACGAGAACACTGAAGCTTTCTTT.

This rearrangement joins TRBV7-2 to TRBJ2-7; D possibly corresponds to TRBD1 (5 bases). Germline loops: CDR1 SGHTA, CDR2 FQGNSA. The CDR3 contains 13 residues. Between the trimmed V and J ends, which lost 8 bases and 5 bases, there was a span of 16 bases. The CDR3 here is CASSVGRANEQYF. DNA for the CDR3: TGTGCCAGCTCCGTAGGCAGGGCAAACGAGCAGTACTTC.

The chain couples TRBV3-1 to TRBJ2-3; D is unresolved. The CDR3 runs 13 residues. Germline V gene sequence: CDR1 LGHDT, CDR2 YNNKEL (reference sequence). V was trimmed by 4 bases and J by 1 base, leaving 6 bases between them. CDR3 sequence reads: CASSPEGTDTQYF. The DNA for the CDR3 is TGTGCCAGCAGCCCGGAAGGCACAGATACGCAGTATTTT.

This clonotype was seen more than once but under ten times. This sequence joins TRBV7-9 and TRBJ2-5, with 11 bases identical to TRBD2. Germline loops: CDR1 SEHNR, CDR2 FQNEAQ (reference sequence). The CDR3 contains 16 residues. The V gene end was trimmed by 5 bases and the J gene end by 1 base; junction bases not matched to a gene: 6. The CDR3 DNA reads as TGTGCCAGCAGCCCCAGACTAGCGGGGCGCCAAGAGACCCAGTACTTC. Protein: CASSPRLAGRQETQYF.

In this sample, this clonotype turned up many times. The V and J genes are TRBV29-1 and TRBJ2-5, with D perhaps TRBD1 (5 bases). From germline, CDR1 is SQVTM and CDR2 ANQGSEA. The CDR3 contains 12 residues. The V and J ends lost 6 bases and 4 bases respectively, with 12 bases between them. The CDR3, as DNA: TGCAGCGTCCCGACAGTTCCAGAGACCCAGTACTTC. Its protein is CSVPTVPETQYF.

This clonotype showed up just a few times. V usage is TRBV7-3 and J usage is TRBJ2-3; possible D gene TRBD2, 7 bases. The V end was cut by 6 bases, the J end by 2 bases, with 21 bases between. Germline V gives CDR1 SGHTA, CDR2 FQGTGA. This CDR3 comprises 17 residues. CDR3 in amino acids: CASSSGAGASFTDTQYF. The CDR3 DNA sequence: TGTGCCAGCAGTTCTGGGGCGGGGGCCTCCTTCACAGATACGCAGTATTTT. The full variable domain, its missing parts supplied by reference TRBV7-3 and TRBJ2-3, is GAGVSQTPSNKVTEKGKYVELRCDPISGHTALYWYRQSLGQGPEFLIYFQGTGAADDSGLPNDRFFAVRPEGSVSTLKIQRTERGDSAVYLCASSSGAGASFTDTQYFGPGTRLTVL.

In this sample, this clonotype turned up a few times. The CDR3 DNA reads TGTGCCACTGAGGCCCTCGGGTTCACCGGGGAGCTGTTTTTT. Residues: CATEALGFTGELFF. The chain links TRBV24-1 to TRBJ2-2; no clear D gene. In germline, CDR1 is KGHDR, CDR2 SFDVKD. This CDR3 contains 14 residues. The V end lost 10 bases, the J end lost 4 bases, and 15 bases lay between the germline ends.

The chain combines TRBV12-3 or TRBV12-4 with TRBJ1-5; D remains unclear. Trimming left V 2 bases short and J 5 bases short, with 13 bases between. The CDR3 loop spans 15 amino acids. The DNA for the CDR3 is TGTGCCAGCAGTTTAACGAGCCTGAGATATCAGCCCCAGCATTTT. This codes for CASSLTSLRYQPQHF.

This clonotype was detected a few times. V usage is TRBV11-1 and J usage is TRBJ2-1; 11 bases fit TRBD2. Losses at the gene ends were 0 bases for V and 3 bases for J; bases not matched to a gene: 19. The germline gives CDR1 SGHAT, CDR2 FQDESV (reference sequence). CDR3 length equals 22 residues. In nucleotides, the CDR3 is TGTGCCAGCAGCTTAGCAGAGGGGACTAGCGGCGACTCCAGCACCCTCTACAATGAGCAGTTCTTC. Translating it yields CASSLAEGTSGDSSTLYNEQFF. The complete variable domain, with remaining parts taken from reference TRBV11-1 and TRBJ2-1, reads EAEVAQSPRYKITEKSQAVAFWCDPISGHATLYWYRQILGQGPELLVQFQDESVVDDSQLPKDRFSAERLKGVDSTLKIQPAELGDSAMYLCASSLAEGTSGDSSTLYNEQFFGPGTRLTVL.

This clonotype was seen a few times. The chain has TRBV7-2 and TRBJ1-1; 8 positions agree with TRBD1. The germline CDR1 and CDR2 sequences are SGHTA and FQGNSA. The CDR3 totals 13 residues. V lost 3 bases and J lost 4; bases outside the gene matches: 1. The CDR3 region has the DNA TGTGCCAGCAGCTTGGACAGGGTCACTGAAGCTTTCTTT. It is translated as CASSLDRVTEAFF. The whole variable domain, remainder taken from reference TRBV7-2 and TRBJ1-1, is GAGVSQSPSNKVTEKGKDVELRCDPISGHTALYWYRQSLGQGLEFLIYFQGNSAPDKSGLPSDRFSAERTGGSVSTLTIQRTQQEDSAVYLCASSLDRVTEAFFGQGTRLTVV.

This clonotype was observed a few times. The J gene is TRBJ2-5, the V gene TRBV12-3 or TRBV12-4, with D hard to call. This CDR3 is built from 12 residues. The V and J ends lost 5 bases and 5 bases respectively, with 9 bases between them. For the CDR3, the DNA is TGTGCCAGCAGTCCCAGCAGGGAGACCCAGTACTTC. It specifies CASSPSRETQYF.